This T cell receptor (beta chain) was captured in a study of T cells in Graves' hyperthyroidism and ophthalmopathy. Study information: Specimen type is peripheral blood, collected at initial diagnosis prior to any treatment. General study points: By a 13 V-J model, ophthalmopathy was set apart from stable hyperthyroidism. Ophthalmopathy was model-predicted a median about 7.1 months pre-onset.

This clonotype was recorded at least ten times. Its target is unknown. CDR3 length: 16 residues. Per germline, CDR1 SEHNR and CDR2 FQNEAQ (reference sequence). V lost 5 bases and J lost 2; bases outside the gene matches: 6. The study left out patients who had uncontrolled infection, other autoimmune disease, pregnancy or lactation. From RNA transcripts, TCR beta CDR3 regions were amplified. HTBI primers were employed in a first-round RT-PCR of the TCR CDR3. TCRdb fed the multiplex PCR reads into MiXCR, producing one record per CDR3 protein. The table lists roughly 500,000 distinct CDR3 sequences, about 22% of them singletons.

The sample comprised blood. The V call is TRBV7-9, the J call TRBJ2-7; 13 positions match TRBD2. The source of this sequence is a woman in her sixties or seventies with Graves' ophthalmopathy. The chain's CDR3 is CASSTTLAGGTYEQYF. In nucleotides, the CDR3 is TGTGCCAGCAGCACCACACTAGCGGGGGGGACCTACGAGCAGTACTTC.